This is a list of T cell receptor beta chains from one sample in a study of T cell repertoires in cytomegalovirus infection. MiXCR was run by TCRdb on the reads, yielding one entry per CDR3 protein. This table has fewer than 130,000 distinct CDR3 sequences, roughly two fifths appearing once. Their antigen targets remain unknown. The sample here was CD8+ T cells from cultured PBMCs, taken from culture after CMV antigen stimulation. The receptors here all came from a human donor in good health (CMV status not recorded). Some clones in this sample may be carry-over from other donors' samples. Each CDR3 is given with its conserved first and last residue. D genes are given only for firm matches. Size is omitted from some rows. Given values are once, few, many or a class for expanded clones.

CDR3 protein: CASSLARTRPYEQYF
CDR3 DNA: TGTGCCAGCAGCTTGGCCCGGACCCGGCCCTACGAGCAGTACTTC
clone size: few
J gene: TRBJ2-7
V gene: TRBV5-5
D gene: NA

CDR3 protein: CASSFTSGAPETQYF
CDR3 DNA: TGTGCCAGCAGCTTTACCAGCGGGGCCCCAGAGACCCAGTACTTC
clone size: few
J gene: TRBJ2-5
V gene: TRBV7-3
D gene: TRBD2

CDR3 protein: CASSNGTLFPGYTF
CDR3 DNA: TGTGCCAGCAGCAACGGGACTCTCTTTCCCGGCTACACCTTC
clone size: NA
J gene: TRBJ1-2
V gene: TRBV12-3/TRBV12-4
D gene: NA

CDR3 protein: CASSFRGSETQYF
CDR3 DNA: TGTGCCAGCAGCTTCCGGGGTTCAGAGACCCAGTACTTC
clone size: NA
J gene: TRBJ2-5
V gene: TRBV7-6
D gene: NA

CDR3 protein: CASSLDGNTGELFF
CDR3 DNA: TGTGCCAGCAGCTTAGACGGAAACACCGGGGAGCTGTTTTTT
clone size: NA
J gene: TRBJ2-2
V gene: TRBV7-9
D gene: NA

CDR3 protein: CASIAGGGNQPQHF
CDR3 DNA: TGTGCCAGCATCGCTGGGGGAGGCAATCAGCCCCAGCATTTT
clone size: NA
J gene: TRBJ1-5
V gene: TRBV12-3/TRBV12-4
D gene: NA

CDR3 protein: CASSLRGDTDTQYF
CDR3 DNA: TGTGCCAGCAGCTTGAGAGGGGACACAGATACGCAGTATTTT
clone size: few
J gene: TRBJ2-3
V gene: TRBV5-4
D gene: NA

CDR3 protein: CASSLAWLSGNTIYF
CDR3 DNA: TGTGCCAGCAGCTTAGCATGGTTATCTGGAAACACCATATATTTT
clone size: many
J gene: TRBJ1-3
V gene: TRBV11-2
D gene: NA

CDR3 protein: CASSLDRAFTEAFF
CDR3 DNA: TGTGCCAGCAGTTTAGACAGGGCTTTCACTGAAGCTTTCTTT
clone size: many
J gene: TRBJ1-1
V gene: TRBV27
D gene: TRBD1

CDR3 protein: CASGGLAASTDTQYF
CDR3 DNA: TGTGCCAGCGGTGGACTAGCGGCTAGCACAGATACGCAGTATTTT
clone size: NA
J gene: TRBJ2-3
V gene: TRBV2
D gene: TRBD2

CDR3 protein: CASSLINQPQHF
CDR3 DNA: TGTGCCAGCAGCTTAATCAATCAGCCCCAGCATTTT
clone size: medium-sized
J gene: TRBJ1-5
V gene: TRBV7-9
D gene: NA

CDR3 protein: CATSGGSFSYEQYF
CDR3 DNA: TGTGCCACCTCGGGAGGTTCCTTCAGTTACGAGCAGTACTTC
clone size: NA
J gene: TRBJ2-7
V gene: TRBV19
D gene: TRBD2

CDR3 protein: CASSLVAGTHEQYF
CDR3 DNA: TGTGCCAGCAGCTTAGTAGCTGGGACCCACGAGCAGTACTTC
clone size: NA
J gene: TRBJ2-7
V gene: TRBV7-2
D gene: NA

CDR3 protein: CASSFGTHLEPLHF
CDR3 DNA: TGTGCCAGCAGCTTTGGCACCCACTTAGAACCCCTCCACTTT
clone size: few
J gene: TRBJ1-6
V gene: TRBV7-2
D gene: NA

CDR3 protein: CASSPELGGRWTYNEQFF
CDR3 DNA: TGTGCCAGCAGCCCCGAGCTTGGGGGCAGGTGGACCTACAATGAGCAGTTCTTC
clone size: NA
J gene: TRBJ2-1
V gene: TRBV14
D gene: NA

CDR3 protein: CASSLASAAEQFF
CDR3 DNA: TGTGCCAGCAGCTTAGCGTCAGCTGCTGAGCAGTTCTTC
clone size: NA
J gene: TRBJ2-1
V gene: TRBV7-3
D gene: NA

CDR3 protein: CASSSVTGELFF
CDR3 DNA: TGCGCCAGCAGCTCAGTCACCGGGGAGCTGTTTTTT
clone size: NA
J gene: TRBJ2-2
V gene: TRBV5-1
D gene: NA

CDR3 protein: CASSQGGDVSYEQYF
CDR3 DNA: TGTGCCAGCAGCCAAGGTGGGGACGTCTCCTACGAGCAGTACTTC
clone size: NA
J gene: TRBJ2-7
V gene: TRBV9
D gene: NA

CDR3 protein: CASSFGRGAYQPQHF
CDR3 DNA: TGTGCCAGCAGCTTCGGGAGGGGGGCCTATCAGCCCCAGCATTTT
clone size: NA
J gene: TRBJ1-5
V gene: TRBV11-2
D gene: NA

CDR3 protein: CASSLGLAGGLGGSGELFF
CDR3 DNA: TGTGCCAGCAGCTTGGGACTAGCGGGGGGCCTGGGCGGGTCCGGGGAGCTGTTTTTT
clone size: many
J gene: TRBJ2-2
V gene: TRBV7-2
D gene: TRBD2

CDR3 protein: CASSPREQGGYTEAFF
CDR3 DNA: TGTGCCAGCAGCCCGCGCGAGCAAGGGGGGTACACTGAAGCTTTCTTT
clone size: NA
J gene: TRBJ1-1
V gene: TRBV7-9
D gene: NA

CDR3 protein: CASTRAGGVTTEAFF
CDR3 DNA: TGTGCCAGCACCAGAGCAGGGGGCGTCACCACTGAAGCTTTCTTT
clone size: NA
J gene: TRBJ1-1
V gene: TRBV6-5
D gene: TRBD1

CDR3 protein: CASSEGGPNSYEQYF
CDR3 DNA: TGTGCCAGCAGTGAAGGGGGGCCCAACTCCTACGAGCAGTACTTC
clone size: NA
J gene: TRBJ2-7
V gene: TRBV2
D gene: NA

CDR3 protein: CASSPGTGDLYEQYF
CDR3 DNA: TGTGCCAGTAGTCCCGGGACAGGCGACTTATACGAGCAGTACTTC
clone size: NA
J gene: TRBJ2-7
V gene: TRBV19
D gene: TRBD1

CDR3 protein: CASSLASGGIQETQYF
CDR3 DNA: TGTGCCAGCAGCTTAGCTAGCGGGGGGATCCAAGAGACCCAGTACTTC
clone size: few
J gene: TRBJ2-5
V gene: TRBV7-8
D gene: TRBD2

CDR3 protein: CASSLSTGLAGTPSTDTQYF
CDR3 DNA: TGTGCCAGCAGCTTATCCACAGGACTAGCGGGAACCCCTAGCACAGATACGCAGTATTTT
clone size: NA
J gene: TRBJ2-3
V gene: TRBV7-8
D gene: TRBD2

CDR3 protein: CASSLGPKGGHAAANVLTF
CDR3 DNA: TGTGCCAGCAGCTTAGGCCCCAAGGGAGGCCATGCCGCGGCCAACGTCCTGACTTTC
clone size: few
J gene: TRBJ2-6
V gene: TRBV7-6
D gene: NA

CDR3 protein: CASSLSTEPKNTEAFF
CDR3 DNA: TGTGCCAGCAGTTTATCGACAGAGCCGAAGAACACTGAAGCTTTCTTT
clone size: few
J gene: TRBJ1-1
V gene: TRBV27
D gene: NA

CDR3 protein: CASSEALRGLGVSNQPQHF
CDR3 DNA: TGTGCCAGCAGTGAAGCGCTTCGGGGGCTCGGTGTGAGCAATCAGCCCCAGCATTTT
clone size: few
J gene: TRBJ1-5
V gene: TRBV2
D gene: NA